Listed below are T cell receptor beta chains from one sample, sequenced in a study of OX40 agonist ivuxolimab in advanced cancers. Method: immunoSEQ multiplex PCR; TCRdb's copy keeps in-frame clones and lacks some. Of about 61,000 clones listed, about nine tenths were seen once; the top ten hold 1.9%. The sample consisted of CD4+ or CD8+ T cells sorted from blood, taken in a trial of the OX40 agonist ivuxolimab. These receptors were obtained from an adult with an advanced solid tumor such as melanoma, head and neck, liver or kidney cancer. Each CDR3 is given with its conserved first and last residue. Each record gives: J gene, V gene, CDR3 protein.

TRBJ2-3,TRBV6-1,CASSEALRADTQYF
TRBJ1-2,TRBV7-9,CASSPDRDYGYTF
TRBJ2-1,TRBV19,CASRGSAIQLYNEQFF
TRBJ1-1,TRBV19,CASTADLEAFF
TRBJ1-6,TRBV13,CASSSRTDLPLHF
TRBJ2-7,TRBV28,CASLGGRRSYEQYF
TRBJ2-7,TRBV25-1,CASSESGGAYYEQYF
TRBJ2-2,TRBV19,CASRPGQGDTGELFF
TRBJ1-5,TRBV28,CASSFLLRTNQPQHF
TRBJ2-1,TRBV5-5,CASSLGTRGYNEQFF